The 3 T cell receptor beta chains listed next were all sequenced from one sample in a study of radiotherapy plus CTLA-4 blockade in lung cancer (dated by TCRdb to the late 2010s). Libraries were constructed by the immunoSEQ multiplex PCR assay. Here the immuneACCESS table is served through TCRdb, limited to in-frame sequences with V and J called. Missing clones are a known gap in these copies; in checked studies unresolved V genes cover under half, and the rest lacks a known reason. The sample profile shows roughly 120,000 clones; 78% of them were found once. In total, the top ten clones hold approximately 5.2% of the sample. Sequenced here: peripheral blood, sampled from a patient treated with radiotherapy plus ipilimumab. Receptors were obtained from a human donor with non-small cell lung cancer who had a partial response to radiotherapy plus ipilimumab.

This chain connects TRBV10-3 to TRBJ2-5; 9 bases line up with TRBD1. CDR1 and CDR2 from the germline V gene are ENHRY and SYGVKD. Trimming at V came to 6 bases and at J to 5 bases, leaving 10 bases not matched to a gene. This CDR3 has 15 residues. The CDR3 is CAISDLQGARETQYF. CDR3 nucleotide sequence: TGTGCCATCAGCGATCTACAGGGGGCCCGGGAGACCCAGTACTTC.

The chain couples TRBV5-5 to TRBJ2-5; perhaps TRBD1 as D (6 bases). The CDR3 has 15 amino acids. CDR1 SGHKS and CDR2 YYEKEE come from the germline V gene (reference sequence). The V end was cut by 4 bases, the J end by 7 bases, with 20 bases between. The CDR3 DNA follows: TGTGCCAGCAGCCCCCAGGGGAAAGGGGGAATGACCCAGTACTTC. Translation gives CASSPQGKGGMTQYF.

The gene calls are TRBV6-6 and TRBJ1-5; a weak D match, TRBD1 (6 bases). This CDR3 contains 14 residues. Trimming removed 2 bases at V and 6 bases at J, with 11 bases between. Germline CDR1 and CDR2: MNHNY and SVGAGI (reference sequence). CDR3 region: CASSYGGAGQPQHF. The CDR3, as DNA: TGTGCCAGCAGTTACGGGGGGGCGGGTCAGCCCCAGCATTTT.